This is a list of T cell receptor beta chains from one sample in a study of shared clonotypes between healthy human individuals. The assay was immunoSEQ multiplex PCR, and TCRdb's table has in-frame clones only and misses some. The profile covers 1,500,000 or so clones, with approximately 98.5% appearing a single time and about 0.34% taken by the ten largest. Source material: naive CD4+ T cells sorted from blood. These receptors came from a man under 40 in good health. The CDR3 runs from the conserved cysteine through the conserved F or W. The D gene is left open where the match is weak. Only part of the rows carry a size: once, few, many, or a class if the clone is expanded.

.	.	TRBJ1-1	TRBV30	TGTGCCTGGAGTGAACAGGGATGGACTGAAGCTTTCTTT	CAWSEQGWTEAFF
TRBD2	.	TRBJ2-3	TRBV7-9	TGTGCCAGCAGCCGCGGACTAGCGGGGATCACAGATACGCAGTATTTT	CASSRGLAGITDTQYF
.	once	TRBJ1-3	TRBV14	TGTGCCAGCAGTGGTCGGACGTACTCTGGAAACACCATATATTTT	CASSGRTYSGNTIYF
TRBD2	.	TRBJ2-1	TRBV2	TGTGCCAGCAGTTGGGAGGGGTACTCCTACAATGAGCAGTTCTTC	CASSWEGYSYNEQFF
.	.	TRBJ2-2	TRBV9	TGTGCCAGCAGCGTATCTCTAGCGTTGAACACCGGGGAGCTGTTTTTT	CASSVSLALNTGELFF
.	.	TRBJ2-1	TRBV10-3	TGTGCCGGGGCTAGCCGTCCCAATGAGCAGTTCTTC	CAGASRPNEQFF
TRBD1	.	TRBJ2-7	TRBV11-2	TGTGCCAGCAGCTTTTATGGGACAGGGGTAGAGCAGTACTTC	CASSFYGTGVEQYF
TRBD2	.	TRBJ2-1	TRBV11-2	TGTGCCAGCAGCTTTCGGACGGCTAGCGGTCTCTCCTACAATGAGCAGTTCTTC	CASSFRTASGLSYNEQFF
TRBD1	.	TRBJ2-1	TRBV9	TGTGCCAGCAGCGTAGGACAGGGGCGATACAATGAGCAGTTCTTC	CASSVGQGRYNEQFF
.	.	TRBJ2-7	TRBV6-1	TGTGCCAGCAGTGATGGCCAGGGAAGGTCCTACGAGCAGTACTTC	CASSDGQGRSYEQYF
.	.	TRBJ2-3	TRBV25-1	TGTGCCAGCAGGGTGAAGAATACGCAGTATTTT	CASRVKNTQYF
.	.	TRBJ1-1	TRBV5-1	TGCGCCAGCAGCTTTTCTAGGAACACTGAAGCTTTCTTT	CASSFSRNTEAFF
TRBD1	.	TRBJ1-2	TRBV7-2	TGTGCCAGCAGCCCCCGACAAACAGGGGAGGGTGGCTACACCTTC	CASSPRQTGEGGYTF
.	.	TRBJ2-1	TRBV7-2	TGTGCCAGCACCCTTAGGCCGGGACGGGGAAATGAGCAGTTCTTC	CASTLRPGRGNEQFF
.	.	TRBJ2-1	TRBV5-1	TGCGCCAGCAGCTTTCAGGGTGGGTCCTACAATGAGCAGTTCTTC	CASSFQGGSYNEQFF
TRBD2	.	TRBJ2-7	TRBV4-3	TGCGCCAGCAGCCAAGAGCCTAGCGGGATATCCGAGCAGTACTTC	CASSQEPSGISEQYF
.	.	TRBJ1-2	TRBV5-1	TGCGCCAGCAGCTTGGAATGGGCAGGGACGAGGGGCTACACCTTC	CASSLEWAGTRGYTF
.	.	TRBJ2-2	TRBV4-3	TGCGCCAGCAGCCAAGATCTGAGGGGCTCGAACACCGGGGAGCTGTTTTTT	CASSQDLRGSNTGELFF
.	.	TRBJ2-3	TRBV7-9	TGTGCCAGCTCCCACAACACAGATACGCAGTATTTT	CASSHNTDTQYF
.	once	TRBJ2-7	TRBV5-4	TGTGCCAGCAGCCCAGACGCATCGGCCTACGAGCAGTACTTC	CASSPDASAYEQYF
TRBD2	once	TRBJ2-3	TRBV7-8	TGTGCCAGCAGCTTACGCCCGGGACTAGGCACAGATACGCAGTATTTT	CASSLRPGLGTDTQYF
TRBD2	once	TRBJ2-3	TRBV29-1	TGCAGCGCCGGTACTAGCGGGTATTCAGATACGCAGTATTTT	CSAGTSGYSDTQYF
.	.	TRBJ1-2	TRBV11-2	TGTGCCAGCAGCGCCACGACTAACTATGGCTACACCTTC	CASSATTNYGYTF
.	.	TRBJ2-7	TRBV27	TGTGCCAGCAGTTTGTTGGGGGAAGGGGCAACTTACGAGCAGTACTTC	CASSLLGEGATYEQYF
.	.	TRBJ1-3	TRBV11-2	TGTGCCAGCACCGGGGTAAAGGGCTCATCGGGAAACACCATATATTTT	CASTGVKGSSGNTIYF
.	once	TRBJ1-2	TRBV5-1	TGCGCCAGCAGCCCGGCCTGGGGTCTAAACTATGGCTACACCTTC	CASSPAWGLNYGYTF
.	once	TRBJ2-7	TRBV9	TGTGCCAGCAGCGTAGATCCGGGCCCTTACTACGAGCAGTACTTC	CASSVDPGPYYEQYF
TRBD2	.	TRBJ2-1	TRBV5-5	TGTGCCAGCAGCTCGACCAGCGGGAGGGCGGACAATGAGCAGTTCTTC	CASSSTSGRADNEQFF
.	.	TRBJ2-7	TRBV7-2	TGTGCCAGCAGCTTACACGCGGGTGAGCAGTACTTC	CASSLHAGEQYF
.	.	TRBJ2-3	TRBV29-1	TGCAGCGTTGATCCGGCCGGTACGCAGTATTTT	CSVDPAGTQYF
.	once	TRBJ1-4	TRBV30	TGTGCCTGGAGTAACATTGAGGGGCCTTTAACTAATGAAAAACTGTTTTTT	CAWSNIEGPLTNEKLFF
TRBD2	.	TRBJ2-1	TRBV9	TGTGCCAGCAGCGTTACTAGCGGATACAATGAGCAGTTCTTC	CASSVTSGYNEQFF
TRBD2	.	TRBJ2-5	TRBV11-2	TGTGCCAGCAGCTTAAACGTAGCGGGAGTAGGTGGGACCCAGTACTTC	CASSLNVAGVGGTQYF
.	.	TRBJ2-1	TRBV29-1	TGCAGCGTTCGGGCGGCGGATGAGCAGTTCTTC	CSVRAADEQFF
.	.	TRBJ2-1	TRBV18	TGTGCCAGCTCACCAATGGATGAGCAGTTCTTC	CASSPMDEQFF
.	.	TRBJ1-4	TRBV14	TGTGCCAGCAGCCAGGAACAGGGAGTTAATGAAAAACTGTTTTTT	CASSQEQGVNEKLFF
.	.	TRBJ2-1	TRBV9	TGTGCCAGCAGCGTATTCCCCTCATCGAGCTCCTACAATGAGCAGTTCTTC	CASSVFPSSSSYNEQFF